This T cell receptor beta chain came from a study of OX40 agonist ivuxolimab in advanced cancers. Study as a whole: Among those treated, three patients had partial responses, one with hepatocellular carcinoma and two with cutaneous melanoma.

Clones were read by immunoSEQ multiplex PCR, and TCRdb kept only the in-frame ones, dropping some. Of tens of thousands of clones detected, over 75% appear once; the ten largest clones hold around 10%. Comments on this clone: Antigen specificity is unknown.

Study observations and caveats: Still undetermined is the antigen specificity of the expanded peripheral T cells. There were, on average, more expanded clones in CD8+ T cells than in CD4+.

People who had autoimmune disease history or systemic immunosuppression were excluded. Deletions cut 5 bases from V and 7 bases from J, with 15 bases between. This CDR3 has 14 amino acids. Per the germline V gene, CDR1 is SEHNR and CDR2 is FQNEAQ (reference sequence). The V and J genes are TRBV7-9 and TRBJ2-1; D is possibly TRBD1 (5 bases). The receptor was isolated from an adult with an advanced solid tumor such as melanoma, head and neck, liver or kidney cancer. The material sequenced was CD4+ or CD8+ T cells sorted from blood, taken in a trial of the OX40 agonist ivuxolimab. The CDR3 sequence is CASSHLFQGNEQFF. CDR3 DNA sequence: TGTGCCAGCAGCCATCTTTTCCAGGGTAATGAGCAGTTCTTC.